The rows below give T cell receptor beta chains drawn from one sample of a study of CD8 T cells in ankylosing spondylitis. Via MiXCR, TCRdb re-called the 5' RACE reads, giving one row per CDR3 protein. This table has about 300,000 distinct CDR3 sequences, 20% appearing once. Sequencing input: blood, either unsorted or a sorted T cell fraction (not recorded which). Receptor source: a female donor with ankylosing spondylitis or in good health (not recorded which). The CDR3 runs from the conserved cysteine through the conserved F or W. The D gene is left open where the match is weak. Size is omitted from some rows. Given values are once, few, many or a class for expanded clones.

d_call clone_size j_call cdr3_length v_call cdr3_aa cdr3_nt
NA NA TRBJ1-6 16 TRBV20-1 CSARPWDGSSLGPLHF TGCAGTGCTAGGCCCTGGGACGGATCCTCCTTGGGACCCCTCCACTTT
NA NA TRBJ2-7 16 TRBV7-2 CASSLAGGAGTYEQYF TGTGCCAGCAGCTTAGCGGGAGGTGCGGGGACCTACGAGCAGTACTTC
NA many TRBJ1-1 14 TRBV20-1 CSGKDRAMDTEAFF TGCAGTGGCAAAGATCGGGCGATGGACACTGAAGCTTTCTTT
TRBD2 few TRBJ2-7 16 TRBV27 CASSSPRTSGSYEQYF TGTGCCAGCAGTTCGCCCCGGACTAGCGGGAGCTACGAGCAGTACTTC
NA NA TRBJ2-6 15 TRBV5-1 CASSLSGSGANVLTF TGCGCCAGCAGCTTGTCAGGGTCTGGGGCCAACGTCCTGACTTTC
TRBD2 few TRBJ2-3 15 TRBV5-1 CASSLELAGADTQYF TGCGCCAGCAGCTTGGAACTAGCGGGAGCAGATACGCAGTATTTT
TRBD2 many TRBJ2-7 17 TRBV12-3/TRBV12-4 CASSLRGSGSLGYEQYF TGTGCCAGCAGTTTGCGGGGTAGCGGGAGCCTAGGGTACGAGCAGTACTTC
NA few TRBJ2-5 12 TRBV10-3 CAIRGTGETQYF TGTGCCATCAGGGGGACTGGAGAGACCCAGTACTTC
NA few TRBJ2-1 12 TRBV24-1 CATSETDNEQFF TGTGCCACCAGTGAGACTGACAATGAGCAGTTCTTC
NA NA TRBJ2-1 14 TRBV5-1 CASKAGLQSNEQFF TGCGCCAGCAAGGCAGGACTACAGAGTAATGAGCAGTTCTTC